One and the same sample provided the 13 T cell receptor beta chains below, sequenced in a study of blood T cells in healthy people across ages. PCR was performed a second time for about 6 to 12 cycles using a sample-barcoded 5' primer and a J-beta primer mix. TCRdb recomputed calls from the 5' RACE reads with MiXCR, one row per CDR3 protein. The sample yields hundreds of thousands of distinct CDR3 sequences, around 36% seen once. Specimen: blood. These receptors came from a man in his late teens or twenties in good health.

This clonotype occurred many times. The chain recombines TRBV6-1 with TRBJ2-7, with 10 positions matching TRBD1. The V segment lost 6 bases and the J segment 6 bases; nucleotides outside the gene matches: 11. CDR3 length: 15 residues. Germline CDR1 and CDR2: MNHNS and SASEGT. Here the CDR3 reads CASRRASGQGSEQYF. CDR3 bases: TGTGCCAGCAGGCGAGCGTCGGGACAGGGGAGCGAGCAGTACTTC.

As regards this clonotype: A much larger clone sits a single nucleotide away, making a read error possible. V gene TRBV7-2 combines with J gene TRBJ2-1; a possible D gene is TRBD2 (6 bases). The CDR3 consists of 12 residues. Germline CDR1 SGHTA, CDR2 FQGNSA. Trimming stripped 5 bases from V and 12 bases from J, with 14 bases between. CDR3 in amino acids: CASSIEVGGQFF. The CDR3 DNA is TGTGCCAGCAGCATAGAAGTGGGGGGGCAGTTCTTC.

This clonotype showed up just a few times. The chain combines TRBV2 with TRBJ2-3, with a weak D call TRBD1 (5 bases). There are 14 residues in the CDR3. The germline V gene has CDR1 SNHLY and CDR2 FYNNEI. V was trimmed by 3 bases and J by 1 base, leaving 8 bases between them. CDR3 sequence reads: CASSDPTGTDTQYF. In nucleotides, the CDR3 is TGTGCCAGCAGTGACCCGACAGGCACAGATACGCAGTATTTT.

This clonotype came up a few times. V is TRBV20-1 and J is TRBJ2-3; D unresolved. CDR1 and CDR2 (germline): DFQATT, SNEGSKA (reference sequence). The CDR3 extends over 14 amino acids. The V end was cut by 2 bases, the J end by 3 bases, with 12 bases between. The CDR3 DNA reads as TGCAGTGCTAGATTATACCTAACGACAGATACGCAGTATTTT. Its protein is CSARLYLTTDTQYF.

This chain's CDR3 is CASSRRGQGGRETQYF. The CDR3 DNA sequence: TGTGCCAGCAGCCGGAGAGGGCAGGGGGGTCGAGAGACCCAGTACTTC. The V call is TRBV6-5, the J call TRBJ2-5; TRBD1 might be the D (7 bases). V gave up 6 bases and J gave up 4 bases, with 21 bases separating them. The CDR3 spans 16 residues. CDR1 is MNHEY and CDR2 is SVGAGI in the germline V gene.

Concerning this clonotype itself: It may be a read error: a sequence one base away is much more abundant. The rearrangement links TRBV4-3 to TRBJ2-6; D is ambiguous. The CDR3 spans 12 residues. The germline CDR1 and CDR2 sequences are LGHNA and YSLEER. CDR3 protein: CVSSPGRSVLTF. The CDR3 nucleotides are TGCGTCAGCAGCCCTGGTAGATCCGTCCTGACTTTC.

The chain uses TRBV4-3 and TRBJ1-1; D perhaps matches TRBD1 (5 bases). Trimming took 1 base from V and 7 from J, leaving 13 bases between them. The CDR3 is 14 residues long. Germline V lookup: CDR1 LGHNA, CDR2 YSLEER. The CDR3 DNA sequence: TGCGCCAGCAGCCAAGTCAGGGCCCCCTATGAAGCTTTCTTT. It codes for CASSQVRAPYEAFF.

The chain employs TRBV28 and TRBJ1-2; no firm D call. V shed 5 bases and J shed 4 bases, with 11 bases lying between them. The CDR3 covers 13 residues. CDR1 is MDHEN, CDR2 SYDVKM, per germline. For the CDR3, the DNA is TGTGCCAGCAGTAGGGCAGTAGGCTATGGCTACACCTTC. Its translation is CASSRAVGYGYTF.

J is TRBJ1-6 and V is TRBV20-1; a weak D match, TRBD1 (5 bases). V lost 0 bases to trimming and J lost 4 bases, with 10 bases between them. This CDR3 contains 15 residues. CDR1 is DFQATT, CDR2 SNEGSKA, per germline (reference sequence). The CDR3 is CSARDGTGYNSPLHF. The CDR3 coding sequence is TGCAGTGCTAGAGATGGTACAGGATATAATTCACCCCTCCACTTT.

The V call is TRBV7-2, the J call TRBJ2-3; the D gene is possibly TRBD1 (5 bases). Trimming removed 3 bases from V and 5 bases from J, with 9 bases in between. This CDR3 region has 13 residues. CDR1 is SGHTA, CDR2 FQGNSA, per germline. The CDR3, as DNA: TGTGCCAGCAGCTTCCCAGGGTTAGATACGCAGTATTTT. Amino acids: CASSFPGLDTQYF.

The V and J genes are TRBV6-2 or TRBV6-3 and TRBJ1-1; D is perhaps TRBD1 (5 bases). CDR1 is MNHEY and CDR2 is SVGEGT in the germline V gene. Trimming left V 0 bases short and J 6 bases short, with 11 bases between. There are 14 residues in the CDR3. DNA of the CDR3: TGTGCCAGCAGTTACTCGTCCAGGGCCGCTGAAGCTTTCTTT. Amino acids: CASSYSSRAAEAFF.

V is TRBV5-1 and J is TRBJ1-2, with TRBD1 matching 7 bases. J was trimmed by 5 bases and V by 0 bases; bases with no gene match: 7. Germline CDR1 is SGHRS and CDR2 is YFSETQ. The CDR3 loop spans 15 amino acids. The CDR3 here is CASSLAGTDPYGYTF. CDR3 DNA: TGCGCCAGCAGCTTGGCCGGGACAGACCCGTATGGCTACACCTTC.

This clonotype was observed a single time. One end of the junction varies from germline; a read error may be responsible. The rearrangement links TRBV6-2 or TRBV6-3 to TRBJ1-1; possible D gene TRBD1, 5 bases. Germline loops: CDR1 MNHEY, CDR2 SVGEGT. This CDR3 comprises 14 residues. CDR3 amino acids: CASSWDAMNNEAFF. The DNA for the CDR3 is TGTGCCAGCAGTTGGGACGCCATGAACAATGAAGCTTTCTTT.